What follows are 9 T cell receptor beta chains derived from one specimen sequenced in a study of blood T cell repertoires in COVID-19. The data were produced by immunoSEQ multiplex PCR, yet TCRdb's version contains in-frame clones alone and is incomplete. This table has around 170,000 clones, about 84% appearing once. Sequenced material: PBMCs or T cells enriched from blood (not recorded which). The receptor source for this set is a woman aged 25 to 45 who had recovered from COVID-19.

The CDR3 DNA reads TGTGCCAGCAAGTGGGGGGGCAATCAGCCCCAGCATTTT. Residues: CASKWGGNQPQHF. V usage is TRBV28 and J usage is TRBJ1-5, with D possibly matching TRBD1 (5 bases). CDR3 length: 13 amino acids. The V end was cut by 7 bases, the J end by 2 bases, with 9 bases between. Looked up from germline, CDR1 is MDHEN and CDR2 is SYDVKM.

The genes are TRBV11-3 and TRBJ2-1; 8 bases are a match to TRBD1. This CDR3 is built from 14 residues. Germline CDR1 SGHNT, CDR2 YENEEA. Unmatched junction bases numbered 2, after V lost 5 bases and J lost 2 bases. CDR3 nucleotides: TGTGCCAGCAGCCCAGGGGGCCCCTACAATGAGCAGTTCTTC. Translating it yields CASSPGGPYNEQFF.

The V and J genes are TRBV30 and TRBJ1-2; D ambiguous. The V gene lost 4 bases and the J gene lost 2 bases, with 5 bases spanning the gap. Germline CDR1 is GTSNPN and CDR2 is SVGIG (reference sequence). The CDR3 runs to 11 residues. The DNA of the CDR3 is TGTGCCTGGATCCAAAACTATGGCTACACCTTC. It encodes CAWIQNYGYTF.

The chain employs TRBV27 and TRBJ2-3; TRBD2 matches at 14 bases. The CDR3 length is 19 residues. Germline CDR1 MNHEY, CDR2 SMNVEV (reference sequence). Unmatched junction bases numbered 10, after V lost 5 bases and J lost 0 bases. For the CDR3, the DNA is TGTGCCAGCAGTCCTTACGGACTAGCGGGAGGATCTAGCACAGATACGCAGTATTTT. This gives the protein CASSPYGLAGGSSTDTQYF.

The gene calls are TRBV25-1 and TRBJ2-3; 7 bases agree with TRBD1. V shed 4 bases and J 3 bases; nucleotides not matched to a gene: 13. CDR3 length: 17 residues. Germline lookup yields CDR1 MGHDK and CDR2 SYGVNS. The CDR3: CASSAHRGRGTTDTQYF. CDR3 bases: TGTGCCAGCAGTGCCCACAGGGGTCGGGGTACGACAGATACGCAGTATTTT.

This chain joins TRBV5-5 and TRBJ1-4; TRBD1 might be the D (6 bases). The CDR3 loop spans 15 amino acids. V was cut by 3 bases and J by 4 bases, with 13 bases left in between. Germline assignment: CDR1 SGHKS and CDR2 YYEKEE (reference sequence). DNA of the CDR3: TGTGCCAGCAGCTCGACAGGCTCCAGTAATGAAAAACTGTTTTTT. Its translation is CASSSTGSSNEKLFF.

The gene calls are TRBV5-6 and TRBJ1-5, with D uncertain. Germline loops: CDR1 SGHDT, CDR2 YYEEEE. Trimming removed 0 bases at V and 7 bases at J, with 11 bases between. CDR3 length equals 14 residues. The CDR3 loop is CASSLGVSQQPQHF. The DNA of the CDR3 is TGTGCCAGCAGCTTGGGGGTGTCACAGCAGCCCCAGCATTTT.

The rearrangement links TRBV10-3 to TRBJ2-5; 16 bases match TRBD2. The CDR3 is 17 residues long. The ends lost 6 bases at V and 3 bases at J; junction bases unmatched: 7. Germline CDR1 reads ENHRY; CDR2 reads SYGVKD. CDR3 nucleotides: TGTGCCATCAGCCCGGGACTAGCGGGAGGGGGGGAAGAGACCCAGTACTTC. Translation: CAISPGLAGGGEETQYF.

V gene TRBV5-1 combines with J gene TRBJ2-2; tentatively, D is TRBD1 (7 bases). CDR3 size: 15 residues. Germline CDR1 reads SGHRS; CDR2 reads YFSETQ. Between the trimmed V and J ends, which lost 1 base and 6 bases, there was a span of 13 bases. The CDR3 DNA reads TGCGCCAGCAGCTTGACCCAGGGGGAGGCCGGGGAGCTGTTTTTT. Translating it yields CASSLTQGEAGELFF.